The present entry profiles one T cell receptor (beta chain) with its context. What it binds is unknown. One end of the junction is discordant with germline, which a read error may explain. Time point here: persistent/refractory GD, antithyroid drugs over 5 years with positive TRAb. Researchers made the TCR library from RNA that was extracted from PBMCs. This entry belongs to a study of regulatory T cells in long-lasting Graves disease. Turning to the study itself: Positivity for TSH receptor antibodies plus over 5 years of antithyroid drugs meant persistent Graves' disease. Study conclusions and caveats: TRBV28, TRBJ1-2 and TRBJ2-5 emerged as the favored segments in persistent disease.

Per the germline V gene, CDR1 is DFQATT and CDR2 is SNEGSKA (reference sequence). CDR3 length: 12 residues. Arm-PCR of CDR3 regions and iRepertoire HTBI primers were used to build TCR beta libraries. MiXCR, run by TCRdb on the multiplex PCR reads, gives a single entry per CDR3 protein. The data show hundreds of thousands of distinct CDR3 sequences, around 21% seen once. This rearrangement joins TRBV20-1 to TRBJ2-7, with 7 nucleotides matching TRBD2. The sequence was collected from a female donor with Graves disease. Specimen: peripheral blood mononuclear cells (PBMCs), collected when the disease was refractory, from a patient treated with antithyroid drugs. CDR3 region: CSATLPGGEQYF. CDR3 DNA: TGTAGTGCCACCCTCCCGGGGGGCGAGCAGTACTTC.